These 14 T cell receptor beta chains share one sample of origin, sequenced in a study of low-dose radiotherapy and immunotherapy resistance in tumors. TRAV and TRBV primers primed cDNA for both TCRalpha and TCRbeta. TCRs were put through around 20 PCR cycles of amplification with Phusion. A constant-region primer and the V-primer adapter served as the primer pair. In TCRdb, the reads were re-called with MiXCR into one record per CDR3 protein. The sample lists around 80,000 distinct CDR3 sequences; around a sixth were seen once. Time point specified: after trial treatment. Treatment described: LDRT plus nivolumab, ipilimumab, low-dose cyclophosphamide and aspirin (RACIN trial). This specimen was PBMCs, taken after low-dose radiotherapy plus immunotherapy. Receptors originate from a male donor with prostate cancer.

This clonotype was counted many times. The chain couples TRBV7-2 to TRBJ1-6, with 9 bases identical to TRBD1. Germline V gives CDR1 SGHTA, CDR2 FQGNSA. Trimming cost V 4 bases and J 5 bases; bases outside gene matches: 9. The CDR3 loop spans 17 amino acids. CDR3 bases: TGTGCCAGCAGCTCTGGACAGGGGTTTTCCAATAATTCACCCCTCCACTTT. It yields the protein CASSSGQGFSNNSPLHF.

The table lists this clonotype with a few counts. This rearrangement joins TRBV7-2 to TRBJ1-5; no clear D. CDR1 and CDR2 (germline): SGHTA, FQGNSA. The V end lost 5 bases, the J end lost 4 bases, and 12 bases lay between the germline ends. CDR3 length: 14 amino acids. The DNA for the CDR3 is TGTGCCAGCAGCCCACCCAGCTTTAATCAGCCCCAGCATTTT. Translating gives CASSPPSFNQPQHF.

The J gene is TRBJ1-5, the V gene TRBV28; D gene uncertain. There are 11 residues in the CDR3. Germline V CDR1 and CDR2: MDHEN, SYDVKM. The V gene lost 5 bases and the J gene lost 5 bases, with 4 bases spanning the gap. CDR3 nucleotide sequence: TGTGCCAGCAGTCGTGATCAGCCCCAGCATTTT. Protein: CASSRDQPQHF.

In its sample, this clonotype was seen many times. This chain links TRBV27 with TRBJ2-6; no clear D gene. The V end was cut by 4 bases, the J end by 0 bases, with 7 bases between. The germline CDR1 and CDR2 sequences are MNHEY and SMNVEV (reference sequence). The CDR3 loop spans 15 amino acids. The CDR3 spells CASSSPGSGANVLTF. Here the CDR3 DNA reads TGTGCCAGCAGTTCGCCAGGCTCTGGGGCCAACGTCCTGACTTTC.

This clonotype was detected many times. This chain connects TRBV7-2 to TRBJ1-6; 8 positions match TRBD1. CDR1 is SGHTA and CDR2 is FQGNSA in the germline V gene. This CDR3 has 15 amino acids. Trimming took 0 bases from V and 9 from J; bases not matched to a gene: 4. CDR3 residues: CASSLAGQGSSPLHF. The CDR3 bases are TGTGCCAGCAGCTTAGCCGGACAGGGAAGTTCACCCCTCCACTTT.

This clonotype was seen repeatedly, ten times or more. The chain is built from TRBV6-5 and TRBJ1-4; 9 bases agree with TRBD1. V lost 5 bases, J lost 13 bases, and 5 bases stayed unmatched. CDR3 size: 12 residues. Germline values: CDR1 MNHEY, CDR2 SVGAGI. CDR3 sequence reads: CASSGGQGPLFF. Here the CDR3 DNA reads TGTGCCAGCAGTGGCGGACAGGGGCCACTGTTTTTT.

Many counts were recorded for this clonotype. This chain joins TRBV3-1 and TRBJ2-2; 10 bases are shared with TRBD2. Germline V lookup: CDR1 LGHDT, CDR2 YNNKEL (reference sequence). V was pared by 1 base and J by 0 bases, with 5 bases of the junction left unmatched. The CDR3 runs 18 residues. The CDR3 DNA follows: TGTGCCAGCAGCCAAGGGCTAGCGGGAGCCCCGAACACCGGGGAGCTGTTTTTT. Amino acid sequence: CASSQGLAGAPNTGELFF. The full variable domain, in which reference TRBV3-1 and TRBJ2-2 provide the parts outside the CDR3, is DTAVSQTPKYLVTQMGNDKSIKCEQNLGHDTMYWYKQDSKKFLKIMFSYNNKELIINETVPNRFSPKSPDKAHLNLHINSLELGDSAVYFCASSQGLAGAPNTGELFFGEGSRLTVL.

This clonotype was found many times. The J gene is TRBJ1-1, the V gene TRBV28, with a tentative D call TRBD1 (6 bases). The germline CDR1 and CDR2 sequences are MDHEN and SYDVKM. V was pared by 2 bases and J by 0 bases, with 13 bases between. The CDR3 spans 16 residues. The CDR3 is CASSLGAGVMNTEAFF. The CDR3 DNA follows: TGTGCCAGCAGTTTAGGGGCAGGGGTTATGAACACTGAAGCTTTCTTT.

The chain recombines TRBV30 with TRBJ2-1; maybe TRBD2 (7 bases). Germline CDR1 GTSNPN, CDR2 SVGIG (reference sequence). The V end was cut by 3 bases, the J end by 9 bases, with 18 bases between. The CDR3 covers 14 residues. The CDR3, as DNA: TGTGCCTGGAGGGCCCTTGGGGGAGGGGGTGAGCAGTTCTTC. This translates into CAWRALGGGGEQFF. Filled out from reference TRBV30 and TRBJ2-1, the complete variable domain reads SQTIHQWPATLVQPVGSPLSLECTVEGTSNPNLYWYRQAAGRGLQLLFYSVGIGQISSEVPQNLSASRPQDRQFILSSKKLLLSDSGFYLCAWRALGGGGEQFFGPGTRLTVL.

A few counts support this clonotype. The J gene is TRBJ2-1, the V gene TRBV27; D is uncertain. V lost 5 bases, J lost 7 bases, and 12 bases lay in between. The CDR3 runs 13 residues. Germline-derived CDR1 and CDR2 are MNHEY and SMNVEV (reference sequence). The CDR3 loop reads CASSPLMRNEQFF. The CDR3 DNA is TGTGCCAGCAGTCCCCTGATGAGGAATGAGCAGTTCTTC.

This clonotype was counted many times. The rearrangement joins TRBV6-2 or TRBV6-3 to TRBJ2-6, with TRBD1 matching over 7 bases. The CDR3 is 16 amino acids. V was pared by 7 bases and J by 2 bases, with 8 bases of the junction left unmatched. Looked up from germline, CDR1 is MNHEY and CDR2 is SVGEGT. Here the CDR3 reads CASIYDRATGANVLTF. In DNA form, the CDR3 reads TGTGCCAGCATATACGACAGGGCGACTGGGGCCAACGTCCTGACTTTC.

This chain links TRBV21-1 with TRBJ2-7; the DNA was not compared with TRBD1, the D call given in the table. TRBV21-1 counts as a pseudogene. The CDR3 has 16 residues. The CDR3 is CASSKRSDRRNYEQYF. The CDR3 coding sequence is TGTGCCAGCAGCAAGCGGTCGGACAGGAGAAATTACGAGCAGTACTTC.

This clonotype occurred many times. The chain combines TRBV28 with TRBJ1-4, with D unresolved. Germline-derived CDR1 and CDR2 are MDHEN and SYDVKM. The germline V and J ends were trimmed by 3 bases and 9 bases, with 17 bases remaining between them. This CDR3 region has 15 residues. CDR3 nucleotides: TGTGCCAGCAGTTTGTCGGAGGACCTTAGGAAAAAACTGTTTTTT. This sequence encodes CASSLSEDLRKKLFF.

This clonotype was seen ten or more times. This chain's CDR3 is CACQLSSYNEQFF. DNA for the CDR3: TGTGCCTGCCAATTAAGCTCCTACAATGAGCAGTTCTTC. This chain connects TRBV2 to TRBJ2-1; D uncertain. This CDR3 has 13 residues. Germline CDR1 and CDR2: SNHLY and FYNNEI. V was cut by 11 bases and J by 0 bases, with 11 bases left in between.